Below are 22 T cell receptor beta chains sequenced from a single sample in a study of control samples from healthy donors and cancer patients. Data came from immunoSEQ multiplex PCR; TCRdb stores just in-frame clones and leaves some out. The repertoire consists of fewer than 200,000 clones, with around 90% occurring once and the leading ten covering roughly 1.3%. Sample: blood. These receptors originate from a man younger than 45 in good health.

The genes are TRBV7-2 and TRBJ1-3; D is possibly TRBD1 (5 bases). This CDR3 is 15 amino acids long. Germline CDR1 SGHTA, CDR2 FQGNSA. With 5 bases removed from V and 2 bases from J, the gap between germline ends came to 13 bases. CDR3 DNA sequence: TGTGCCAGCAGCCGTCCCGGGGCTACTGGAAACACCATATATTTT. Protein product: CASSRPGATGNTIYF.

This chain joins TRBV5-8 and TRBJ1-1; D not certain. V was clipped by 0 bases and J by 6 bases, with 9 bases between them. CDR3 length: 13 amino acids. In germline, CDR1 is SGHTS, CDR2 YDEGEE. The CDR3 spells CASSLEVQPEAFF. The CDR3 nucleotides are TGTGCCAGCAGCTTGGAGGTGCAACCTGAAGCTTTCTTT.

This chain uses TRBV6-5 with TRBJ2-4; TRBD2 matches at 7 bases. With 0 bases clipped from V and 4 bases from J, the junction kept 3 bases outside the gene matches. This CDR3 contains 15 residues. Germline V gene lookup returns CDR1 MNHEY and CDR2 SVGAGI. The CDR3, as DNA: TGTGCCAGCAGTTACTCGACGGGGGGTAAAAACATTCAGTACTTC. It specifies CASSYSTGGKNIQYF.

The chain has TRBV3-1 (or the pseudogene TRBV3-2) and TRBJ2-7; a possible D gene is TRBD2 (6 bases). V was trimmed by 5 bases and J by 12 bases, leaving 17 bases between them. This CDR3 spans 12 amino acids. The germline CDR1 and CDR2 sequences are LGHDT and YNNKEL (reference sequence). CDR3 sequence reads: CASSGAGTSRYF. The CDR3 DNA reads TGTGCCAGCAGCGGGGCGGGGACGAGCAGGTACTTC.

V is TRBV12-3 or TRBV12-4 and J is TRBJ2-7; D perhaps matches TRBD1 (5 bases). The CDR3 has 13 amino acids. V lost 3 bases to trimming and J lost 3 bases, with 9 bases between them. In DNA, the CDR3 is TGTGCCAGCAGTTTTGAACAGGACTACGAGCAGTACTTC. This encodes CASSFEQDYEQYF.

This clone has more than one count but fewer than ten. The V gene is TRBV29-1, the J gene TRBJ1-1; TRBD1 is a possible D gene (5 bases). CDR3 size: 14 residues. In germline, CDR1 is SQVTM, CDR2 ANQGSEA. V lost 7 bases and J 1 base, leaving 16 bases between the germline ends. The CDR3 sequence is CSAAWTFSNTEAFF. The CDR3 DNA reads as TGCAGCGCTGCCTGGACATTCTCGAACACTGAAGCTTTCTTT.

As concerns this clone: Other nucleotide sequences from this sample produce the same CDR3. The rearrangement links TRBV10-3 to TRBJ1-5, with unresolved D. V lost 0 bases, J lost 1 base, and 4 bases lay in between. Germline lookup yields CDR1 ENHRY and CDR2 SYGVKD. This CDR3 region has 14 residues. Here the CDR3 DNA reads TGTGCCATCAGTGAGTCTGGGAGCAATCAGCCCCAGCATTTT. This sequence encodes CAISESGSNQPQHF.

The chain uses TRBV5-4 and TRBJ2-3; no reliable D call. V was pared by 4 bases and J by 3 bases, with 9 bases between. The CDR3 is 13 residues long. CDR1 SGHNT and CDR2 YYREEE come from the germline V gene (reference sequence). The CDR3 spells CASSPWPTDTQYF. Written as DNA, the CDR3 is TGTGCCAGCAGCCCCTGGCCGACAGATACGCAGTATTTT. Using reference TRBV5-4 and TRBJ2-3 for the parts outside the CDR3, the full variable domain is ETGVTQSPTHLIKTRGQQVTLRCSSQSGHNTVSWYQQALGQGPQFIFQYYREEENGRGNFPPRFSGLQFPNYSSELNVNALELDDSALYLCASSPWPTDTQYFGPGTRLTVL.

This clone showed up just a few times. The chain recombines TRBV30 with TRBJ1-5; the match to TRBD1 covers 10 bases. This CDR3 spans 13 amino acids. Germline V gene lookup returns CDR1 GTSNPN and CDR2 SVGIG (reference sequence). The J segment lost 6 bases and the V segment lost 7 bases, leaving 6 bases of the junction unmatched. CDR3 nucleotide sequence: TGTGCCTCGACAGGGGGCGCGGGTCAGCCCCAGCATTTT. It is translated as CASTGGAGQPQHF.

The chain is built from TRBV30 and TRBJ2-1; a weak D match, TRBD1 (5 bases). Germline CDR1 is GTSNPN and CDR2 is SVGIG (reference sequence). The CDR3 contains 14 residues. The V gene lost 3 bases and the J gene lost 0 bases, with 9 bases spanning the gap. CDR3 bases: TGTGCCTGGAGCCAAGACAGCTCCTACAATGAGCAGTTCTTC. The encoded protein is CAWSQDSSYNEQFF.

The rearrangement links TRBV6-1 to TRBJ2-3; D perhaps matches TRBD2 (6 bases). The germline V gene encodes CDR1 MNHNS and CDR2 SASEGT. The CDR3 is 15 amino acids. Trimming shortened V by 1 base and J by 5 bases, and 13 bases separated the two germline ends. CDR3 DNA: TGTGCCAGCAGTGAAGACGGGAACGGGAGAGATACGCAGTATTTT. Its protein is CASSEDGNGRDTQYF.

The chain carries TRBV11-2 and TRBJ2-2, with D perhaps matching TRBD1 or TRBD2 (7 bases each). Trimming pared 5 bases from V and 1 base from J, leaving 23 bases between. CDR1 is SGHAT, CDR2 FQNNGV, per germline. This CDR3 has 19 residues. CDR3 in amino acids: CASSPSPGTAGRNTGELFF. The CDR3 DNA reads as TGTGCCAGCAGCCCAAGTCCCGGGACAGCGGGAAGGAACACCGGGGAGCTGTTTTTT.

The V call is TRBV27, the J call TRBJ1-6, with D uncertain. Germline-derived CDR1 and CDR2 are MNHEY and SMNVEV (reference sequence). This CDR3 has 15 amino acids. The V end was cut by 2 bases, the J end by 0 bases, with 5 bases between. DNA of the CDR3: TGTGCCAGCAGTTTAAAAAGCTCCTATAATTCACCCCTCCACTTT. It specifies CASSLKSSYNSPLHF.

The chain couples TRBV7-9 to TRBJ2-7, with 11 bases identical to TRBD2. The ends lost 2 bases at V and 3 bases at J; junction bases unmatched: 15. This CDR3 comprises 19 residues. The V gene's germline CDR1 is SEHNR and CDR2 FQNEAQ (reference sequence). The CDR3 nucleotides are TGTGCCAGCAGCTTACTTCCGAATAGCGGGAGGGCCGTAGTCTACGAGCAGTACTTC. As protein: CASSLLPNSGRAVVYEQYF.

CDR3 region: CASSPEGGVGYTF. CDR3 coding DNA: TGTGCCAGCAGCCCCGAGGGAGGGGTTGGCTACACCTTC. The gene calls are TRBV7-9 and TRBJ1-2; TRBD1 might be the D (5 bases). Germline values: CDR1 SEHNR, CDR2 FQNEAQ (reference sequence). The CDR3 sequence is 13 residues long. The V gene lost 5 bases and the J gene lost 7 bases, with 14 bases spanning the gap.

This clone has only one observation. The chain is built from TRBV10-3 and TRBJ2-4; tentative D call: TRBD2 (5 bases). The V gene lost 0 bases and the J gene lost 0 bases, with 12 bases spanning the gap. Germline CDR1 is ENHRY and CDR2 is SYGVKD. CDR3 length: 17 residues. CDR3 in DNA: TGTGCCATCAGTGAGTCGAGGCCAGGACTAGCCAAAAACATTCAGTACTTC. Translated: CAISESRPGLAKNIQYF.

The rearrangement uses TRBV9 and TRBJ2-5, with D tentatively TRBD1 (5 bases). This CDR3 is 14 amino acids long. Trimming took off 0 bases at V and 3 bases at J, with 9 bases between the two ends. From germline, CDR1 is SGDLS and CDR2 YYNGEE. CDR3 protein: CASSVGGREETQYF. For the CDR3, the DNA is TGTGCCAGCAGCGTAGGGGGCAGGGAAGAGACCCAGTACTTC.

A remark on this clone: The identical CDR3 is also encoded by other nucleotide sequences in the sample. The chain employs TRBV11-2 and TRBJ2-7; 8 bases fit TRBD1. CDR3 length: 15 residues. V lost 4 bases, J lost 3 bases, and 8 bases stayed unmatched. The germline V gene has CDR1 SGHAT and CDR2 FQNNGV. The CDR3 DNA reads as TGTGCCAGCAGCTCCAGTGACAGGGGAGACTACGAGCAGTACTTC. Translated, it gives CASSSSDRGDYEQYF. The variable domain in full, with the rest retrieved from reference TRBV11-2 and TRBJ2-7, is EAGVAQSPRYKIIEKRQSVAFWCNPISGHATLYWYQQILGQGPKLLIQFQNNGVVDDSQLPKDRFSAERLKGVDSTLKIQPAKLEDSAVYLCASSSSDRGDYEQYFGPGTRLTVT.

V is TRBV7-2 and J is TRBJ1-6; D is uncertain. The CDR3 sequence is 15 residues long. Deletions cut 4 bases from V and 0 bases from J, with 7 bases between. The V gene's germline CDR1 is SGHTA and CDR2 FQGNSA. In nucleotides, the CDR3 is TGTGCCAGCAGCTACCAGAGCTCCTATAATTCACCCCTCCACTTT. Its translation: CASSYQSSYNSPLHF.

V usage is TRBV9 and J usage is TRBJ2-1; D is unresolved. The CDR3 is made up of 13 amino acids. CDR1 and CDR2 from the germline V gene are SGDLS and YYNGEE. V gave up 0 bases and J gave up 6 bases, with 7 bases separating them. The CDR3 here is CASSVGALNEQFF. The CDR3 DNA follows: TGTGCCAGCAGCGTAGGAGCCCTCAATGAGCAGTTCTTC.

J is TRBJ1-1 and V is TRBV19, with D unresolved. Trimming took off 3 bases at V and 5 bases at J, with 13 bases between the two ends. The CDR3 is 14 amino acids. The germline gives CDR1 LNHDA, CDR2 SQIVND (reference sequence). The CDR3: CASSIRSRRTEAFF. For the CDR3, the DNA is TGTGCCAGTAGTATTCGCAGCCGTCGGACTGAAGCTTTCTTT.

The chain joins TRBV5-1 to TRBJ2-5; tentative D call: TRBD2 (6 bases). This CDR3 has 16 residues. V was shortened by 0 bases and J by 0 bases, with 12 bases between the two germline ends. Germline V gene lookup returns CDR1 SGHRS and CDR2 YFSETQ. The CDR3 bases are TGCGCCAGCAGCTTGGAGGGTAGCGGCTACCAAGAGACCCAGTACTTC. Protein product: CASSLEGSGYQETQYF. Full variable domain (rest looked up from reference TRBV5-1 and TRBJ2-5): KAGVTQTPRYLIKTRGQQVTLSCSPISGHRSVSWYQQTPGQGLQFLFEYFSETQRNKGNFPGRFSGRQFSNSRSEMNVSTLELGDSALYLCASSLEGSGYQETQYFGPGTRLLVL.